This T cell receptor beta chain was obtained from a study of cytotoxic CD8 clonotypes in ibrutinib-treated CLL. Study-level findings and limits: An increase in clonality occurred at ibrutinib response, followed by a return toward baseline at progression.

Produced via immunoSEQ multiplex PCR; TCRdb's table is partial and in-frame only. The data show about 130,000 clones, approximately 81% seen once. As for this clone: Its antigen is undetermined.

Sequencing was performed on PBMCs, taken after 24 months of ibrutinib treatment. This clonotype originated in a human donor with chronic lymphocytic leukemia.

CDR3 in DNA: TGTGCCAGCAGCTTAGAACACACAGATACGCAGTATTTT. Its protein product is CASSLEHTDTQYF. This chain uses TRBV11-3 with TRBJ2-3; D uncertain. Trimming removed 0 bases at V and 2 bases at J, with 3 bases between. The CDR3 consists of 13 residues. Per the germline V gene, CDR1 is SGHNT and CDR2 is YENEEA.